The rows below give T cell receptor beta chains drawn from one sample of a study of blood T cell repertoires in COVID-19. Sequencing used immunoSEQ multiplex PCR; TCRdb keeps in-frame clones, though not all of them. The top ten clones hold about 4.5% of a sample with around 110,000 clones, about 80% of them seen once. The sample consisted of peripheral blood. These receptors were obtained from a man in his 70s with acute or convalescent COVID-19. Both conserved end residues are part of each CDR3.

j_call: TRBJ1-5
cdr3_length: 17
v_call: TRBV19
cdr3_aa: CASSIGRTDRSTQPQHF

j_call: TRBJ2-2
cdr3_length: 16
v_call: TRBV24-1
cdr3_aa: CATSDAGAPNTGELFF

j_call: TRBJ2-1
cdr3_length: 13
v_call: TRBV27
cdr3_aa: CASSLRGGGAPFF

j_call: TRBJ1-6
cdr3_length: 20
v_call: TRBV18
cdr3_aa: CASSPRSGQGGGSYNSPLHF

j_call: TRBJ2-2
cdr3_length: 15
v_call: TRBV7-9
cdr3_aa: CASSPGTGSTGELFF

j_call: TRBJ2-3
cdr3_length: 14
v_call: TRBV7-3
cdr3_aa: CASSLHRETDTQYF

j_call: TRBJ1-1
cdr3_length: 14
v_call: TRBV15
cdr3_aa: CATSTGQLNTEAFF

j_call: TRBJ1-3
cdr3_length: 15
v_call: TRBV19
cdr3_aa: CASIYRDSSGNTIYF

j_call: TRBJ2-5
cdr3_length: 14
v_call: TRBV5-4
cdr3_aa: CASSLQGAMETQYF

j_call: TRBJ1-2
cdr3_length: 18
v_call: TRBV7-2
cdr3_aa: CASSPRATGGFKSGGYTF